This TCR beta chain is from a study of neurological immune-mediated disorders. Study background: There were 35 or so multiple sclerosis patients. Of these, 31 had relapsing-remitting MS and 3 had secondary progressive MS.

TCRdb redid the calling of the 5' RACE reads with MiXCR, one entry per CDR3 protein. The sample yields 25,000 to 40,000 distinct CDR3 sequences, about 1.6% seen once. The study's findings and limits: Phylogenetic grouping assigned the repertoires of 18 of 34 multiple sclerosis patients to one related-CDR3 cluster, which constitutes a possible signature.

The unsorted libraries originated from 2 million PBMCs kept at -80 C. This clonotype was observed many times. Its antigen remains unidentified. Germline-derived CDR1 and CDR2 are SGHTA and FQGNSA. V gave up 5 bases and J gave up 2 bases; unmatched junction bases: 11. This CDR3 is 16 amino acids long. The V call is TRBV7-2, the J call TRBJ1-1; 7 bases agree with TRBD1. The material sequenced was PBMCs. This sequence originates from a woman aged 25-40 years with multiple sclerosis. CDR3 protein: CASSRPRQGRNTEAFF. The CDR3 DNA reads TGTGCCAGCAGCCGACCCAGACAGGGAAGAAACACTGAAGCTTTCTTT.